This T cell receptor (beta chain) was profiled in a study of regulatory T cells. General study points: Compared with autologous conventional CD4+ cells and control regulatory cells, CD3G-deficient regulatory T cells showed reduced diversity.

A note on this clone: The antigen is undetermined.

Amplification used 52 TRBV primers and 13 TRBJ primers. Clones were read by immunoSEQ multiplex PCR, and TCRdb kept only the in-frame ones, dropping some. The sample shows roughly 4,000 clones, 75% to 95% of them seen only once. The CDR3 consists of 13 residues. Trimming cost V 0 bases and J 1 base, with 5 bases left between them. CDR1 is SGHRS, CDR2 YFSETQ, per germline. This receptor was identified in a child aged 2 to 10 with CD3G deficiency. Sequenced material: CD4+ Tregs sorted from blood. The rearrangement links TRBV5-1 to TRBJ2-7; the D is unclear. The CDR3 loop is CASSLESSYEQYF. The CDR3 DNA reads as TGCGCCAGCAGCTTGGAGTCGTCCTACGAGCAGTACTTC. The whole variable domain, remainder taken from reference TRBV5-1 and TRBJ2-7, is KAGVTQTPRYLIKTRGQQVTLSCSPISGHRSVSWYQQTPGQGLQFLFEYFSETQRNKGNFPGRFSGRQFSNSRSEMNVSTLELGDSALYLCASSLESSYEQYFGPGTRLTVT.